This TCR beta chain was retrieved from a study of blood T cell repertoires in COVID-19 (dated by TCRdb to about 2020). About the full investigation: Collaborator samples came from the United States, Italy and Spain and covered acute and convalescent phases of COVID-19. The material from the prospective study consisted of cDNA or gDNA derived from T cells, B-cell-depleted T cells, or PBMCs. Subjects who had been exposed to COVID-19, were actively infected with it, or had recovered from it provided the deeply sampled blood TCRbeta repertoires that made up the dataset. The repertoires were released in a freely available public database intended as a resource for research on the immune response to SARS-CoV-2. Samples came from the ongoing ImmuneRACE study (first 160 participants) plus 1,254 subjects from 6 global collaborators. Sample metadata almost always included a de-identified subject ID, COVID-19 status, age in years and sex. HLA class I and class II types, where available, came from metadata supplied by the sample provider rather than from assay-based typing.

Broad study findings and their caveats: How much clinical and demographic metadata was included differed by source and by participant, and the metadata was provided uncurated.

A remark on this clone: Its antigen target is currently unknown. The record has no base qualities; no much larger clone is one base away.

TCRbeta CDR3 regions were amplified from genomic DNA by means of the immunoSEQ Assay, a bias-controlled multiplex PCR. Regarding the original processing steps: The number of nucleated cells in each sample was estimated by amplification of reference gene primers within the assay. To quantify the absolute abundance of each unique TCRbeta CDR3 rearrangement, sequence reads were collapsed and filtered. For each sample, productive Simpson clonality was calculated as the square root of Simpson's diversity index over productive rearrangements. TCRdb took this table from immuneACCESS and kept in-frame rearrangements with V and J called. Such tables lack part of the clones; where checked against another copy, unresolved V genes explain under half of the gap, and the rest is unexplained. V and J calls and clone size are as listed in that table; D and trimming were resolved from the DNA. The sample table lists 230,000 or so clones, around 83% of them with a count of one. The top ten clonotypes cover just over 8.5% of the sample.

Whole blood was collected in K2EDTA tubes by collaborating institutions according to the institutions' own protocols. For TCRbeta analysis, collaborators shipped samples as frozen whole blood, isolated PBMCs, or DNA extracted from either of those sample types. The material sequenced was peripheral blood. The sequence derives from a man aged 40-49 years with active or convalescent COVID-19.

The CDR3 loop reads CASSFVAGGLSEQYF. The DNA is as follows: TGTGCCAGCAGTTTTGTGGCAGGGGGCCTGAGCGAGCAGTACTTC. The chain links TRBV6-5 with TRBJ2-7; 8 central bases correspond to TRBD1. The germline V gene provides CDR1 MNHEY and CDR2 SVGAGI. Germline trimming: 4 bases from V, 6 bases from J; junction bases outside gene matches: 11. Reading from cysteine to phenylalanine, the CDR3 counts 15 amino acids. Only CDR3 DNA remains: 45 bases, in frame from the first base.